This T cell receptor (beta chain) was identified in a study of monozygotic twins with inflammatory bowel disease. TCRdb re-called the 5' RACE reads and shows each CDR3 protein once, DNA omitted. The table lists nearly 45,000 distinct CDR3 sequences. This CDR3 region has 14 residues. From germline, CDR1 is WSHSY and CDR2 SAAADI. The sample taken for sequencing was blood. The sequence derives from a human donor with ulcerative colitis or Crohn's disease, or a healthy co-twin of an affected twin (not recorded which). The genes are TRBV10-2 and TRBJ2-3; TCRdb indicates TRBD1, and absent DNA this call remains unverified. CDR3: CASLSRDRGDTQYF.